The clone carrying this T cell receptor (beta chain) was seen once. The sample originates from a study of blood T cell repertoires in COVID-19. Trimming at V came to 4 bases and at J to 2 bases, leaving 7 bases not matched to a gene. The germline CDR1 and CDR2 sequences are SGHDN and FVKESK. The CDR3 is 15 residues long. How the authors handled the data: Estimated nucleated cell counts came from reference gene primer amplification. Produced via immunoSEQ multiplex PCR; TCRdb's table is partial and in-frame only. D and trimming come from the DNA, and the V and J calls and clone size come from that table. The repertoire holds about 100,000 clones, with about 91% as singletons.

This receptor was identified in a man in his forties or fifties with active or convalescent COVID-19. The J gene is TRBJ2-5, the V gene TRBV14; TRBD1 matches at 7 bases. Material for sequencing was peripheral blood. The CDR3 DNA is TGTGCCAGCAGCCTAAGGGGACAGAGTCAAGAGACCCAGTACTTC. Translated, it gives CASSLRGQSQETQYF. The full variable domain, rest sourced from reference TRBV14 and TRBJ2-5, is EAGVTQFPSHSVIEKGQTVTLRCDPISGHDNLYWYRRVMGKEIKFLLHFVKESKQDESGMPNNRFLAERTGGTYSTLKVQPAELEDSGVYFCASSLRGQSQETQYFGPGTRLLVL.